This T cell receptor beta chain was recorded in a study of T cells after yellow fever vaccination. Study-wide background: For low cell numbers, libraries were made with SMART-Seq v4 Ultra Low Input. General study points: The secondary response peaked faster, at day 5 versus 15, but was weaker.

Germline CDR1 reads DFQATT; CDR2 reads SNEGSKA (reference sequence). J lost 4 bases, V lost 1 base, and 2 bases had no gene match. The CDR3 has 14 residues. This clonotype came up a few times. Its antigen is currently unknown. By 5'RACE template switching, TCR cDNA was produced, with a universal primer site and UMIs added in the process. MiXCR was run by TCRdb on the 5' RACE reads, yielding one entry per CDR3 protein. The data show 300,000 to 350,000 distinct CDR3 sequences, approximately 4% seen once. The TCR was taken from a man younger than 35 who received the YFV17D yellow fever vaccine. The V gene is TRBV20-1, the J gene TRBJ2-5; TRBD2 matches at 11 bases. The specimen comprised PBMCs, sampled 15 days after the yellow fever booster vaccination. The CDR3: CSARGLAGRETQYF. The CDR3 region has the DNA TGCAGTGCTAGAGGACTAGCGGGGCGAGAGACCCAGTACTTC.